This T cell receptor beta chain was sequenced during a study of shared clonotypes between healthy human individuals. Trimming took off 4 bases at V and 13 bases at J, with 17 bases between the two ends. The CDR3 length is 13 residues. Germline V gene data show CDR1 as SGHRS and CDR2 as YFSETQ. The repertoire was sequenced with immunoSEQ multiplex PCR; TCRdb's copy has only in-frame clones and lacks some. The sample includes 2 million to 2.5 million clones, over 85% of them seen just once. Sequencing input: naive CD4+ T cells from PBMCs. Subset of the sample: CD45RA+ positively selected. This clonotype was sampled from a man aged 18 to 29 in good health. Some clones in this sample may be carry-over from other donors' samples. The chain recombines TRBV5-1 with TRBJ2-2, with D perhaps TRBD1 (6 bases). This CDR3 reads CASSQEPTGSLFF. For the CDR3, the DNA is TGCGCCAGCAGCCAGGAACCAACAGGGTCGCTGTTTTTT. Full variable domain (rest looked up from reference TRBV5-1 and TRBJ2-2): KAGVTQTPRYLIKTRGQQVTLSCSPISGHRSVSWYQQTPGQGLQFLFEYFSETQRNKGNFPGRFSGRQFSNSRSEMNVSTLELGDSALYLCASSQEPTGSLFFGEGSRLTVL.